The text below deals with one T cell receptor (beta chain). Its cognate antigen is unknown. This likely comes from a read error, as the CDR3 has no conserved phenylalanine or tryptophan at its end. This specimen comes from a study of molecular identifiers for immune sequencing clone quantification. A single record per CDR3 protein comes from TCRdb applying MiXCR to the PCR reads. The sample has just under 650,000 distinct CDR3 sequences, about 20% seen once. Regarding the study as a whole: Detecting spiked Jurkat TCR RNA from one cell among about a million naive cells was reportedly possible. Highly expanded clone sizes could be underestimated by identical TCR molecules that share a barcode.

This CDR3 contains 16 residues. Unmatched junction bases numbered 12, after V lost 5 bases and J lost 9 bases. From germline, CDR1 is SGHTA and CDR2 FQGNSA. Sequencing was carried out using naive CD8+ T cells from blood, with Jurkat cell RNA spiked in. Subset: FACS-sorted CD8+CD4-CCR7+CD45RA+ naive T cells. This clonotype was obtained from a human donor in good health. Some libraries in this study had Jurkat cell RNA spiked in. The chain recombines TRBV7-2 with TRBJ2-1; TRBD2 matches at 11 bases. The chain's CDR3 is CASSKGTSGPAVEQFL. CDR3 nucleotides: TGTGCCAGCAGCAAAGGGACTAGCGGTCCTGCCGTTGAGCAGTTCCTC.